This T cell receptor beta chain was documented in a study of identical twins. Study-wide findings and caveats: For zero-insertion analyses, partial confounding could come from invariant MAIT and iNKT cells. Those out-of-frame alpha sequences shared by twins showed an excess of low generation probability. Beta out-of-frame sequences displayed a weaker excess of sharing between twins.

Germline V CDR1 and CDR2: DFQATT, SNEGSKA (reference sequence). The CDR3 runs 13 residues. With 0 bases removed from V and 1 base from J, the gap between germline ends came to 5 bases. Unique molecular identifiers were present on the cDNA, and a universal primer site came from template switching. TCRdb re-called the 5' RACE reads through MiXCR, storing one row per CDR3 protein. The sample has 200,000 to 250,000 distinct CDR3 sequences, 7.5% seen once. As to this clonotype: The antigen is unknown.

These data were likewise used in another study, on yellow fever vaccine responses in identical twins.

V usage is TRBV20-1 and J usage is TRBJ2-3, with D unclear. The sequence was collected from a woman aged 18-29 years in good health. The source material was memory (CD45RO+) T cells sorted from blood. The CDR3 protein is CSARDIGTDTQYF. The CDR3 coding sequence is TGCAGTGCTAGAGATATAGGCACAGATACGCAGTATTTT.